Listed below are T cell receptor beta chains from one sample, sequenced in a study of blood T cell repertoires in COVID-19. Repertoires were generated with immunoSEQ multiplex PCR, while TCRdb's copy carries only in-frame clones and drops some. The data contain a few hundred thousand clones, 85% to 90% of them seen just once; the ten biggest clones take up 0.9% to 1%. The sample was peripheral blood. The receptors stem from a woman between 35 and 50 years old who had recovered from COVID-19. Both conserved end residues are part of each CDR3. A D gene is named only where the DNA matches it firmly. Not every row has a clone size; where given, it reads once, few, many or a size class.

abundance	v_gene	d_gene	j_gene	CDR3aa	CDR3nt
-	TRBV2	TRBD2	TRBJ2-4	CASEGPPGLAEGSKNIQYF	TGTGCCAGCGAAGGGCCCCCCGGACTAGCGGAGGGGTCCAAAAACATTCAGTACTTC
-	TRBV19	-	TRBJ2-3	CASSMGRSGTDTQYF	TGTGCCAGTAGTATGGGGCGGAGCGGCACAGATACGCAGTATTTT
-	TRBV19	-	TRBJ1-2	CASSIGGQEGYTF	TGTGCCAGTAGTATAGGGGGGCAGGAGGGCTACACCTTC
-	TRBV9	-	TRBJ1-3	CASSLGGNGNTIYF	TGTGCCAGCAGCCTTGGGGGCAATGGAAACACCATATATTTT
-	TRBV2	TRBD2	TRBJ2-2	CASSGGARELFF	TGTGCCAGCAGCGGGGGGGCCCGGGAGCTGTTTTTT
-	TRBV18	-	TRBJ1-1	CASSPTSGVEAFF	TGTGCCAGCTCACCCACTTCCGGGGTTGAAGCTTTCTTT
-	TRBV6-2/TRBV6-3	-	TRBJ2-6	CASSYSGGRPGANVLTF	TGTGCCAGCAGTTACTCAGGAGGGAGGCCTGGGGCCAACGTCCTGACTTTC
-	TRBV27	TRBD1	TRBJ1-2	CASSLGQGSRGYTF	TGTGCCAGCAGTTTGGGACAGGGGTCGCGTGGCTACACCTTC
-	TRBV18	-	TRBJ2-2	CASSPLSGVRTGELFF	TGTGCCAGCTCACCACTCTCGGGAGTTCGCACCGGGGAGCTGTTTTTT
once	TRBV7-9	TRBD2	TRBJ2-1	CASSPPPGLDRGGEQFF	TGTGCCAGCAGCCCCCCCCCGGGACTAGATCGTGGGGGTGAGCAGTTCTTC
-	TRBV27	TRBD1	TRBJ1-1	CASSFDRGGTEAFF	TGTGCCAGCAGTTTTGACAGGGGAGGCACTGAAGCTTTCTTT
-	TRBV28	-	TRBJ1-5	CASSIGRTAYSNQPQHF	TGTGCCAGCAGTATAGGGAGGACCGCATATAGCAATCAGCCCCAGCATTTT
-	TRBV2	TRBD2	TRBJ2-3	CASSDALAGGTDTQYF	TGTGCCAGCAGTGATGCGCTAGCGGGTGGCACAGATACGCAGTATTTT
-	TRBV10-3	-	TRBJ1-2	CAISDTGEGGYTF	TGTGCCATCAGTGACACCGGGGAGGGGGGCTACACCTTC
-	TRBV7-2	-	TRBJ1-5	CASSLGSGRPQHF	TGTGCCAGCAGCTTGGGGAGCGGGCGGCCCCAGCATTTT
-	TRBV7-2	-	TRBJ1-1	CASSEVALGTEAFF	TGTGCCAGCAGCGAGGTGGCTCTTGGCACTGAAGCTTTCTTT
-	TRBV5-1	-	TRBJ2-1	CASSLSGDSYNEQFF	TGCGCCAGCAGCTTATCCGGAGACTCCTACAATGAGCAGTTCTTC
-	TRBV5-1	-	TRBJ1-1	CASSLGRTDTEAFF	TGCGCCAGCAGCTTGGGCCGGACAGACACTGAAGCTTTCTTT
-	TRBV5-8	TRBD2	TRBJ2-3	CASSPGTSGGTTDTQYF	TGTGCCAGCAGCCCAGGGACTAGCGGAGGGACCACAGATACGCAGTATTTT
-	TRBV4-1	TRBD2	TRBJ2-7	CASSPTGASGTYEQYF	TGCGCCAGCAGCCCTACGGGGGCTAGCGGGACATACGAGCAGTACTTC
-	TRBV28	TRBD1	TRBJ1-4	CASSASQGNNEKLFF	TGTGCCAGCAGCGCATCACAGGGGAATAATGAAAAACTGTTTTTT
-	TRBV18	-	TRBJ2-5	CASSPASPVLQETQYF	TGTGCCAGCTCACCAGCTAGCCCTGTTCTCCAAGAGACCCAGTACTTC
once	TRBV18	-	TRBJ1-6	CASSPGTGGNSPLHF	TGTGCCAGCTCACCAGGGACCGGGGGTAATTCACCCCTCCACTTT
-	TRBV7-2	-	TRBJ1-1	CASSLLGRTEAFF	TGTGCCAGCAGCTTATTGGGCAGAACTGAAGCTTTCTTT
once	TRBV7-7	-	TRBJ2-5	CASSLGTGSGETQYF	TGTGCTAGCAGCTTAGGAACAGGGTCGGGCGAGACCCAGTACTTC
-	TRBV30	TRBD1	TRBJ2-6	CAWSRWVGQGVSGANVLTF	TGTGCCTGGAGTCGATGGGTTGGGCAGGGGGTTTCTGGGGCCAACGTCCTGACTTTC
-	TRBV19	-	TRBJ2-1	CASRRLGGDNEQFF	TGTGCCAGTAGACGACTAGGTGGGGACAATGAGCAGTTCTTC